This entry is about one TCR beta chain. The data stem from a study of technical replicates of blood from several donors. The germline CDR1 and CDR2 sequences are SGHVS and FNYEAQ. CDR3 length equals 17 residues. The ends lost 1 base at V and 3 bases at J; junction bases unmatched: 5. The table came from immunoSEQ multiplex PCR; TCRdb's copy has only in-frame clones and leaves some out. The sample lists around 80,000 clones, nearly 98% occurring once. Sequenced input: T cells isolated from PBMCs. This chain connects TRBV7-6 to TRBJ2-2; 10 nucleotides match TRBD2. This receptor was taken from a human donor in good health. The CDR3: CASSLESLAGYTGELFF. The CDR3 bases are TGTGCCAGCAGCTTAGAATCACTAGCGGGGTACACCGGGGAGCTGTTTTTT.